Presented here are 7 T cell receptor beta chains from one specimen sequenced in a study of blood T cell repertoires in COVID-19. Profiled with immunoSEQ multiplex PCR; TCRdb holds only in-frame clones, not every one. The data contain some 210,000 clones, 84% of them singletons. Material for sequencing was peripheral blood. These receptors were taken from a woman in her forties or fifties with active or convalescent COVID-19.

The gene calls are TRBV5-5 and TRBJ2-3, with 10 positions matching TRBD2. J gave up 2 bases and V 4 bases, and 4 bases lay outside the gene matches. CDR3 length: 15 amino acids. Germline-derived CDR1 and CDR2 are SGHKS and YYEKEE (reference sequence). The CDR3 DNA follows: TGTGCCAGCAGCCCCACTAGCGGGGCCACAGATACGCAGTATTTT. Its translation is CASSPTSGATDTQYF.

This sequence joins TRBV12-5 and TRBJ2-3; D is unresolved. CDR3 length: 15 residues. V dropped 6 bases and J dropped 3 bases, with 16 bases sitting between them. From germline, CDR1 is LGHNT and CDR2 FRNRAP. The CDR3 nucleotides read TGTGCTAGTGGCCTGAATTCCGACGGGACAGATACGCAGTATTTT. It encodes CASGLNSDGTDTQYF.

The chain employs TRBV28 and TRBJ1-6; 7 nucleotides align to TRBD1. The length of the CDR3 is 15 residues. Germline CDR1 and CDR2: MDHEN and SYDVKM. Trimming removed 4 bases from V and 6 bases from J; junction bases left unmatched: 6. The CDR3 coding sequence is TGTGCCAGCAGTTCCCAACAGGGGTTTAATTCACCCCTCCACTTT. This translates into CASSSQQGFNSPLHF.

The count of this clone is one. The rearrangement links TRBV5-1 to TRBJ1-3; TRBD1 aligns across 7 bases. This CDR3 is built from 17 residues. Trimming took 0 bases from V and 0 from J; bases not matched to a gene: 6. Germline V lookup: CDR1 SGHRS, CDR2 YFSETQ. CDR3 nucleotides: TGCGCCAGCAGCTTGGAGACAGGGAAGGGCTCTGGAAACACCATATATTTT. Translation gives CASSLETGKGSGNTIYF.

This chain links TRBV6-6 with TRBJ1-2; 8 nucleotides agree with TRBD1. The J segment lost 1 base and the V segment lost 7 bases, leaving 8 bases of the junction unmatched. Germline V gives CDR1 MNHNY, CDR2 SVGAGI (reference sequence). This CDR3 has 15 residues. This chain's CDR3 is CASTTPDRVNYGYTF. CDR3 coding DNA: TGTGCCAGCACTACCCCGGACAGGGTTAACTATGGCTACACCTTC.

The chain couples TRBV6-5 to TRBJ2-7; 7 bases match TRBD2. Germline CDR1 is MNHEY and CDR2 is SVGAGI. The CDR3 loop spans 14 amino acids. Trimming at V came to 7 bases and at J to 3 bases, leaving 9 bases not matched to a gene. Written as DNA, the CDR3 is TGTGCCAGCACATTCGGGGGAGGGGACTACGAGCAGTACGTC. Translating gives CASTFGGGDYEQYV.

V is TRBV27 and J is TRBJ1-5, with 11 bases aligning to TRBD1. The CDR3 sequence is 17 residues long. Germline CDR1 and CDR2: MNHEY and SMNVEV (reference sequence). Trimming cost V 8 bases and J 0 bases; bases outside gene matches: 9. Here the CDR3 DNA reads TGTGCCAGCGGGAGGGACAGGGGGGGTTATAGCAATCAGCCCCAGCATTTT. Its protein product is CASGRDRGGYSNQPQHF.